Each of the 21 T cell receptor beta chains below was sequenced from the same sample in a study of T cell clonality in common variable immunodeficiency. TCRdb keeps only in-frame clones here, not all; method: immunoSEQ multiplex PCR. Altogether tens of thousands of clones were found in the sample, and no singletons occur. Sequences were obtained from peripheral blood mononuclear cells. These receptor sequences come from a person between 18 and 70 years old in good health.

A remark on this clone: The read ends 3 residues shy of where the CDR3 ends; the end is completed using the germline J gene. The chain carries TRBV19 and TRBJ2-7, with D possibly being TRBD1 (6 bases). The CDR3 is 14 residues long. V lost 6 bases and J lost 0, with 12 bases in between. Looked up from germline, CDR1 is LNHDA and CDR2 is SQIVND (reference sequence). CDR3 in amino acids: CASRGTGSSYEQYF. The CDR3 DNA, read in part, is TGTGCCAGTAGGGGCACAGGGAGCTCCTACGAG.

This clone was counted at least ten times. The sequenced fragment ends 3 residues before the CDR3 boundary, so the rest is inferred from the germline J gene. The rearrangement links TRBV19 to TRBJ1-1, with D perhaps TRBD1 (6 bases). The V end was cut by 4 bases, the J end by 0 bases, with 12 bases between. Germline CDR1 is LNHDA and CDR2 is SQIVND (reference sequence). CDR3 length: 15 residues. The CDR3 bases that were read are TGTGCCAGTAGTACCCCAGGGGCCTTGAACACTGAA. It yields the protein CASSTPGALNTE. The complete CDR3 sequence is CASSTPGALNTEAFF.

Many counts were recorded for this clone. The DNA read from the CDR3 is TGTGCCAGCTCCCCAGCGGCTAGCGGGCAAGAGACC. Protein sequence: CASSPAASGQET. The CDR3 in its entirety is CASSPAASGQETQYF. The chain recombines TRBV18 with TRBJ2-5, with 8 bases aligning to TRBD2. The CDR3 end lies 3 residues beyond the end of the read and is filled in from the germline J gene. V lost 6 bases to trimming and J lost 2 bases; unmatched junction nucleotides: 8. The V gene's germline CDR1 is KGHSH and CDR2 LQKENI. CDR3 length: 15 residues.

This clone was recorded at least ten times. The read ends 3 residues early relative to the CDR3; the germline J gene fills the gap. V and J are TRBV2 and TRBJ2-7; 10 nucleotides align to TRBD2. The junction had 5 bases not matched to a gene; V was cut back by 6 bases and J by 0 bases. CDR3 length: 15 residues. Germline CDR1 reads SNHLY; CDR2 reads FYNNEI. CDR3 DNA (partial): TGTGCCAGCAGCATCGGACTAGCGGTCTCCTACGAG. Translating it yields CASSIGLAVSYE. The whole CDR3 protein is CASSIGLAVSYEQYF.

This clone was detected many times. The read terminates 3 residues ahead of where the CDR3 ends, so the germline J gene completes it. The gene calls are TRBV7-8 and TRBJ2-3, with D hard to call. Germline V gene lookup returns CDR1 SGHVS and CDR2 FQNEAQ. The V gene lost 3 bases and the J gene lost 3 bases, with 16 bases spanning the gap. This CDR3 comprises 16 residues. The sequenced CDR3 bases are TGTGCCAGCAGCTTTTCCCCGGGTTTGTCGACAGATACG. Amino acid sequence: CASSFSPGLSTDT. The entire CDR3 reads CASSFSPGLSTDTQYF.

In this sample, this clone turned up many times. The sequence runs out 3 residues before the end of the CDR3; the remainder is reconstructed from the germline J gene. The chain uses TRBV12-3 or TRBV12-4 and TRBJ2-3; TRBD2 matches at 7 bases. This CDR3 is 15 amino acids long. The V and J ends lost 1 base and 5 bases, in that order; junction bases with no gene match: 6. CDR3 residues: CASSLGGGFGDTQYF. Incomplete CDR3 DNA: TGTGCCAGCAGTTTAGGGGGGGGATTCGGAGATACG.

At least ten counts were recorded for this clone. The observed sequence ends 3 residues before the CDR3 terminus, with the missing tail filled in from the germline J gene. The V gene is TRBV24-1, the J gene TRBJ2-1; TRBD2 matches at 13 bases. The CDR3 runs 17 residues. Germline V gives CDR1 KGHDR, CDR2 SFDVKD. Trimming took 2 bases from V and 6 from J; bases not matched to a gene: 6. The DNA read from the CDR3 is TGTGCCACCAGTGATTCGTGGGGGACTAGCGGGACCAATGAG. It yields the protein CATSDSWGTSGTNE. The whole CDR3 sequence is CATSDSWGTSGTNEQFF.

Comment on this clone: From the germline J gene comes the end of the CDR3, since the read stops 3 residues before it. The chain employs TRBV5-1 and TRBJ2-2; 9 positions match TRBD2. From germline, CDR1 is SGHRS and CDR2 YFSETQ. After removal of 6 bases from V and 1 base from J, the junction contained 1 base not matched to a gene. The length of the CDR3 is 14 residues. CDR3 protein: CASTSGKNTGELFF. Incomplete CDR3 DNA: TGCGCCAGCACTAGCGGGAAGAACACCGGGGAG.

This clone occurred many times. The missing CDR3 end, 3 residues past where the read stops, is filled in from the germline J gene. The chain couples TRBV19 to TRBJ2-1; 8 bases line up with TRBD1. The CDR3 totals 15 residues. V shed 8 bases and J 7 bases; nucleotides not matched to a gene: 13. Germline CDR1 and CDR2: LNHDA and SQIVND (reference sequence). CDR3 in amino acids: CASRGYRGNWNEQFF. The sequenced part of the CDR3 DNA is TGTGCCAGTCGGGGGTACAGGGGGAATTGGAATGAG.

This clone was found a few times. Read data end 3 residues before the CDR3 end; the end is taken from the germline J gene. The chain recombines TRBV2 with TRBJ2-3; 9 bases align to TRBD1. From germline, CDR1 is SNHLY and CDR2 FYNNEI. There are 16 residues in the CDR3. The CDR3 sequence is CASSGEDRGGNQPQYF. The part of the CDR3 DNA that was read is TGTGCCAGCAGTGGGGAGGACAGGGGCGGCAATCAGCCG.

In this sample, this clone turned up many times. The CDR3 goes on 3 residues after the read ends, and that part is filled in from the germline J gene. The chain joins TRBV14 to TRBJ2-3; 9 nucleotides agree with TRBD2. This CDR3 is built from 15 residues. In germline, CDR1 is SGHDN, CDR2 FVKESK. The CDR3 loop reads CASSQLIVAGGTQYF. The DNA read from the CDR3 is TGTGCCAGCAGCCAATTAATTGTCGCGGGAGGGACG.

Ten or more counts support this clone. The CDR3 extends 3 residues past the end of the read, so its final part is completed from the germline J gene. The chain combines TRBV18 with TRBJ1-5, with a possible D match to TRBD1 (6 bases). In germline, CDR1 is KGHSH, CDR2 LQKENI. This CDR3 comprises 16 residues. V was cut by 2 bases and J by 3 bases, with 14 bases left in between. This CDR3 reads CASSPDGGLVNQPQHF. Partial CDR3 DNA: TGTGCCAGCTCACCAGACGGGGGGCTTGTCAATCAGCCC. Supplemented by reference TRBV18 and TRBJ1-5, the full variable domain reads NAGVMQNPRHLVRRRGQEARLRCSPMKGHSHVYWYRQLPEEGLKFMVYLQKENIIDESGMPKERFSAEFPKEGPSILRIQQVVRGDSAAYFCASSPDGGLVNQPQHFGDGTRLSIL.

The table lists this clone with many counts. The read terminates 3 residues before the CDR3 end, so the remaining end is supplied by the germline J gene. The chain links TRBV10-1 to TRBJ2-1; D not resolved. The CDR3 length is 17 residues. Trimming removed 0 bases at V and 0 bases at J, with 12 bases between. Germline V lookup: CDR1 WNHNN, CDR2 SYGVQD (reference sequence). The part of the CDR3 DNA that was read is TGCGCCAGCAGTGAGTCGGTCCAGGCGAGCTCCTACAATGAG. Translation: CASSESVQASSYNE. Given in full, the CDR3 is CASSESVQASSYNEQFF.

This clone was seen at least ten times. Coverage ceases 3 residues before the CDR3 finishes, and the germline J gene fills in the end. V usage is TRBV20-1 and J usage is TRBJ2-3, with TRBD1 identical over 10 bases. The CDR3 totals 15 residues. Looked up from germline, CDR1 is DFQATT and CDR2 is SNEGSKA (reference sequence). With V trimmed by 8 bases and J by 5 bases, 13 bases remained unmatched. Partial CDR3 DNA: TGCAGTTCTCTTACCGGGACAGGGGTTGTAGATACG. Its protein product is CSSLTGTGVVDT. The entire CDR3 protein reads CSSLTGTGVVDTQYF.

There are many counts of this clone. The CDR3 here is CASSPGRASTDTQYF. The sequenced part of the CDR3 DNA is TGTGCCAGCAGCCCTGGAAGGGCGAGCACAGATACG. The rearrangement joins TRBV7-6 to TRBJ2-3; D ambiguous. The read ends 3 residues early relative to the CDR3; the germline J gene fills the gap. CDR3 length: 15 residues. V lost 5 bases, J lost 0 bases, and 12 bases lay in between. The V gene's germline CDR1 is SGHVS and CDR2 FNYEAQ.

This clone was counted at least ten times. The read ends 3 residues shy of where the CDR3 ends; the end is completed using the germline J gene. The chain couples TRBV20-1 to TRBJ2-1; D is ambiguous. This CDR3 spans 9 amino acids. V dropped 6 bases and J dropped 9 bases, with 6 bases sitting between them. Germline V CDR1 and CDR2: DFQATT, SNEGSKA (reference sequence). The CDR3 is CSASSEQFF. CDR3 DNA (partial): TGCAGTGCATCCTCTGAG.

This clone was counted many times. The read finishes 3 residues shy of the CDR3 end, and the germline J gene is used to complete it. This rearrangement joins TRBV5-1 to TRBJ2-4; possibly TRBD1 for D (6 bases). This CDR3 has 12 residues. The germline V gene encodes CDR1 SGHRS and CDR2 YFSETQ. The covered CDR3 bases are TGCGCCAGCAGCTTTGACAGGCAGGGT. Translating gives CASSFDRQG. The entire CDR3 protein reads CASSFDRQGQYF. Supplemented by reference TRBV5-1 and TRBJ2-4, the full variable domain reads KAGVTQTPRYLIKTRGQQVTLSCSPISGHRSVSWYQQTPGQGLQFLFEYFSETQRNKGNFPGRFSGRQFSNSRSEMNVSTLELGDSALYLCASSFDRQGQYFGAGTRLSVL.

This clone has more than one count but fewer than ten. Incomplete CDR3 DNA: TGCGCCAGCAGCTTGTTTATTGGGGGCCCAGGAAAGTCACCC. It translates to CASSLFIGGPGKSP. The whole CDR3 sequence is CASSLFIGGPGKSPLHF. J is TRBJ1-6 and V is TRBV5-1, with a weak D call TRBD1 (6 bases). The DNA ends 3 residues before the CDR3 does, and the rest of the CDR3 is filled in from the germline J gene. Germline CDR1 SGHRS, CDR2 YFSETQ. CDR3 size: 17 residues. Deletions cut 1 base from V and 10 bases from J, with 21 bases between. Full variable domain (remainder filled in from reference TRBV5-1 and TRBJ1-6): KAGVTQTPRYLIKTRGQQVTLSCSPISGHRSVSWYQQTPGQGLQFLFEYFSETQRNKGNFPGRFSGRQFSNSRSEMNVSTLELGDSALYLCASSLFIGGPGKSPLHFGNGTRLTVT.

This clone has ten or more counts. The missing CDR3 end, 3 residues past where the read stops, is filled in from the germline J gene. This sample includes further DNA sequences coding for the same CDR3. J is TRBJ2-3 and V is TRBV30, with 7 bases that match TRBD2. Germline lookup yields CDR1 GTSNPN and CDR2 SVGIG (reference sequence). This CDR3 contains 15 residues. V lost 5 bases to trimming and J lost 0 bases; unmatched junction nucleotides: 8. CDR3 DNA (partial): TGTGCCTGGGGGGCGGGGGAATATAGCACAGATACG. It is translated as CAWGAGEYSTDT. The full CDR3 protein is CAWGAGEYSTDTQYF.

Details on this clone: The read is 3 residues too short to cover the CDR3 end, so that end is filled in from the germline J gene. This chain uses TRBV7-9 with TRBJ1-2; no firm D call. CDR3 length: 13 amino acids. Germline V gene data show CDR1 as SEHNR and CDR2 as FQNEAQ (reference sequence). CDR3: CASRLGDGNDYTF. CDR3 DNA (partial): TGTGCCAGCAGACTAGGAGACGGCAATGAC.

This clone came up many times. With the read ending 3 residues before the CDR3 end, the germline J gene is used to fill in that end. The rearrangement uses TRBV5-6 and TRBJ1-2, with TRBD1 matching over 7 bases. The CDR3 is 15 amino acids. Germline trimming cut 1 base from V and 4 bases from J; bases unmatched to any gene: 7. CDR1 is SGHDT and CDR2 is YYEEEE in the germline V gene. The CDR3: CASSLPMTGIYGYTF. The sequenced part of the CDR3 DNA is TGTGCCAGCAGCTTGCCCATGACAGGGATCTATGGC.